The 3 T cell receptor beta chains in this list originate from one sample, sequenced in a study of T cells in women clearing cervical HPV infection. Using immunoSEQ multiplex PCR, the repertoire was profiled, and TCRdb retains in-frame clones only, with some absent. This specimen shows 25,000 to 30,000 clones; the ten leading clones hold around 10%. Sequenced input: blood buffy coat. The receptors stem from a woman between 18 and 69 years old with a cervical HPV16 infection that either progressed to CIN3+ or cleared (not recorded which).

Turning to this clone: The read stops 3 residues short of the end of the CDR3; the missing end is completed from the germline J gene. The chain recombines TRBV30 with TRBJ1-2; possible D gene TRBD1, 5 bases. CDR1 and CDR2 from the germline V gene are GTSNPN and SVGIG (reference sequence). CDR3 size: 11 residues. Incomplete CDR3 DNA: TGTGCCTGGAGTGTAGGGACTCTC. Translating gives CAWSVGTL. The full CDR3 protein reads CAWSVGTLYTF.

A remark on this clone: Read data end 3 residues before the CDR3 end; the end is taken from the germline J gene. The chain is built from TRBV5-1 and TRBJ2-3; 12 bases line up with TRBD1. CDR3 length: 17 amino acids. The V and J ends lost 4 bases and 6 bases, in that order; junction bases with no gene match: 12. Germline-derived CDR1 and CDR2 are SGHRS and YFSETQ. This CDR3 reads CASSQVPGQGAGDTQYF. Incomplete CDR3 DNA: TGCGCCAGCAGCCAGGTCCCGGGACAGGGGGCCGGGGATACG.

Comment on this clone: The read finishes 3 residues shy of the CDR3 end, and the germline J gene is used to complete it. The chain couples TRBV24-1 to TRBJ2-3, with D possibly matching TRBD2 (7 bases). Germline loops: CDR1 KGHDR, CDR2 SFDVKD. V was cut by 6 bases and J by 6 bases, with 15 bases left in between. CDR3 size: 14 residues. CDR3 region: CATSRGGGYDTQYF. Incomplete CDR3 DNA: TGTGCCACCAGTAGGGGGGGCGGATACGATACG.